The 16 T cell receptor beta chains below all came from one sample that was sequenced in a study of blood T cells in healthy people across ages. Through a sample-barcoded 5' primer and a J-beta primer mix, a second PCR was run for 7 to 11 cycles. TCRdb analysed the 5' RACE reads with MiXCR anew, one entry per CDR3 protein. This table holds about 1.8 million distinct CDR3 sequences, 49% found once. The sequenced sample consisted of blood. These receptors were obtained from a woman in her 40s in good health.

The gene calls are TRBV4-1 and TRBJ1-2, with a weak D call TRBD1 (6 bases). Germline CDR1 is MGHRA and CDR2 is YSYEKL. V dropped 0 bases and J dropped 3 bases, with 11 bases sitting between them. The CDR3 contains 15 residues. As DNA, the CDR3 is TGCGCCAGCAGCCAAGATCTACAGGGTTACTATGGCTACACCTTC. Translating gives CASSQDLQGYYGYTF.

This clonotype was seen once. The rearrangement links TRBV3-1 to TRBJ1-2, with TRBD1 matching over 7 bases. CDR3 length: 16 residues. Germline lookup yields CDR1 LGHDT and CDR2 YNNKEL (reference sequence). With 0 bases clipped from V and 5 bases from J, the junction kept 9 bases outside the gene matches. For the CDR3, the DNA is TGTGCCAGCAGCCAAGAATCCGGGACAGAGGTTTATGGCTACACCTTC. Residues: CASSQESGTEVYGYTF. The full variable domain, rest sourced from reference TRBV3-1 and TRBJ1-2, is DTAVSQTPKYLVTQMGNDKSIKCEQNLGHDTMYWYKQDSKKFLKIMFSYNNKELIINETVPNRFSPKSPDKAHLNLHINSLELGDSAVYFCASSQESGTEVYGYTFGSGTRLTVV.

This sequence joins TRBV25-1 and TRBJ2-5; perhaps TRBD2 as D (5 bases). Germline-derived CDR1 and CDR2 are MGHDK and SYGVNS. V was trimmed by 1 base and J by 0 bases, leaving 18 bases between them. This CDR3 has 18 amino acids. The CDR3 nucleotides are TGTGCCAGCAGTGAATCGGGAACGGGTGATGGGTACCAAGAGACCCAGTACTTC. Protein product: CASSESGTGDGYQETQYF.

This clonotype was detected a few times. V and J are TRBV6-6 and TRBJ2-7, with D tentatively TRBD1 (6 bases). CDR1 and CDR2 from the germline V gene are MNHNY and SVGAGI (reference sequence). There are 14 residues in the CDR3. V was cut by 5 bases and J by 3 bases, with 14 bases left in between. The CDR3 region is CASSPYGQHYEQYF. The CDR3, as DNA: TGTGCCAGCAGTCCTTACGGACAGCACTACGAGCAGTACTTC.

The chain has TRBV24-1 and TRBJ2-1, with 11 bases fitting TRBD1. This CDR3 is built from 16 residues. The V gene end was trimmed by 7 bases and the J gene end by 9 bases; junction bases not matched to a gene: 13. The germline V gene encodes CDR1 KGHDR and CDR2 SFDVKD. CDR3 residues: CATSPVGQGASREQFF. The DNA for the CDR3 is TGTGCCACCAGCCCCGTAGGACAGGGGGCCTCGCGTGAGCAGTTCTTC.

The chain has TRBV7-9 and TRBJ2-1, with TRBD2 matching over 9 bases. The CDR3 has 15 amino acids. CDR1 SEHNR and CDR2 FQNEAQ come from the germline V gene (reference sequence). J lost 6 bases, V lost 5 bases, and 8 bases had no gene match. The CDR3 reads CASSTAGGRANEQFF. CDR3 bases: TGTGCCAGCAGCACCGCGGGGGGGCGGGCCAATGAGCAGTTCTTC.

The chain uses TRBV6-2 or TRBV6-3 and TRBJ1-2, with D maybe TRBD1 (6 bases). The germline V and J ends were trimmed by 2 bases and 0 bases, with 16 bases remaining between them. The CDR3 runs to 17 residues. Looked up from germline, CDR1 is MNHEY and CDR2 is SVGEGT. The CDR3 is CASSYGGDSATNYGYTF. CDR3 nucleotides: TGTGCCAGCAGTTACGGGGGCGACAGCGCAACTAACTATGGCTACACCTTC.

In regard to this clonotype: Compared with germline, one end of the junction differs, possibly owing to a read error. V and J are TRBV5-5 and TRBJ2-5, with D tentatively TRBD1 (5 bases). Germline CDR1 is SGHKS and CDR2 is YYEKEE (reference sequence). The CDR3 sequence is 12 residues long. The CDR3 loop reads CASSFQGETRYF. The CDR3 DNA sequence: TGTGCCAGCAGCTTTCAGGGCGAGACCCGGTACTTC.

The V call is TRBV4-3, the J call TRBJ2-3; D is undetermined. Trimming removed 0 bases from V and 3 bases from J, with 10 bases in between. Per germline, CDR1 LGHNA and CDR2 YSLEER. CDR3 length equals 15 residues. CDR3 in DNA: TGCGCCAGCAGCCAAGATTGGGTCGGAACAGATACGCAGTATTTT. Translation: CASSQDWVGTDTQYF.

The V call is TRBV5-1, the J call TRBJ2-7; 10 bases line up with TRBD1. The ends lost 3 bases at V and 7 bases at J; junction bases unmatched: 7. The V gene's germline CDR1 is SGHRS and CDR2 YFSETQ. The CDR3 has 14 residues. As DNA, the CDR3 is TGCGCCAGCAGCTCCACCCTGGACAGGGGGGAGCAGTACTTC. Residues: CASSSTLDRGEQYF.

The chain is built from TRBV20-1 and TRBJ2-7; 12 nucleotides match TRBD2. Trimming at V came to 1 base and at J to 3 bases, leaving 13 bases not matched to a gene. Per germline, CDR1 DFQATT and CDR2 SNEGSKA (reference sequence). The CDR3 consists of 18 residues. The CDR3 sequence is CSARGPSGGAQSYYEQYF. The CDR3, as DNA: TGCAGTGCTAGAGGCCCTAGCGGGGGGGCTCAATCTTACTACGAGCAGTACTTC.

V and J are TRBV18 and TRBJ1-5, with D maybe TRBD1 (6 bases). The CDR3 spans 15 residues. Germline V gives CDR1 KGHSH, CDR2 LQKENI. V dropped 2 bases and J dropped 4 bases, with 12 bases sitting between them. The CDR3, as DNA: TGTGCCAGCTCACCAAACGGACAGCGAAATCAGCCCCAGCATTTT. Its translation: CASSPNGQRNQPQHF.

The CDR3 DNA reads as TGTGCCAGCTCACCGTTACTTAGGGGGGATTCCTACAATGAGCAGTTCTTC. Translated: CASSPLLRGDSYNEQFF. J is TRBJ2-1 and V is TRBV18, with D perhaps being TRBD1 or TRBD2 (6 bases each). V shed 3 bases and J shed 1 base, with 16 bases lying between them. The CDR3 consists of 17 residues. CDR1 KGHSH and CDR2 LQKENI come from the germline V gene.

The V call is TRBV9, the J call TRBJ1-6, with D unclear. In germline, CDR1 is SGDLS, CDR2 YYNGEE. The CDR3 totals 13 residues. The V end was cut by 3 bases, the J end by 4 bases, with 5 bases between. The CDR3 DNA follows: TGTGCCAGCAGCGAGACATATAATTCACCCCTCCACTTT. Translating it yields CASSETYNSPLHF.

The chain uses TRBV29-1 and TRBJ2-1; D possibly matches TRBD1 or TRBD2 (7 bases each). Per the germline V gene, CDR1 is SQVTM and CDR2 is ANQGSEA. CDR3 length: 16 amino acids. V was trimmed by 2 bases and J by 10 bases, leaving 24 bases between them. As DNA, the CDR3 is TGCAGCGTTGAATTGGCTGGCAGGGGGGGTGTAGGCGAGCAGTTCTTC. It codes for CSVELAGRGGVGEQFF.

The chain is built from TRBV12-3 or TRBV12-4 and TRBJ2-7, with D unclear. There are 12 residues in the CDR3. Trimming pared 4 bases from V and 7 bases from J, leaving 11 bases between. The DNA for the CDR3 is TGTGCCAGCAGTTGCAGCGAAGGGGAGCAGTACTTC. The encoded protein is CASSCSEGEQYF.